This T cell receptor beta chain was observed in a study of blood T cells in healthy people across ages. Next came a second PCR, run for roughly 6 to 11 cycles, which used a sample-barcoded 5' primer along with a J-beta primer mix. Using its own MiXCR run on the 5' RACE reads, TCRdb lists one record per CDR3 protein. This table holds some 700,000 distinct CDR3 sequences, around a fifth found once. Isolating PBMCs gave at least 6.5 million of these cells per sample. This CDR3 is built from 15 residues. The germline V gene encodes CDR1 SGHTS and CDR2 YDEGEE. V was cut by 0 bases and J by 1 base, with 8 bases left in between. Study results and caveats: Roughly linear declines in TCR beta diversity per million T cells occurred with age. The unsorted PBMCs prevented any conclusive comparison of naive versus antigen-experienced cells. Donor CMV infection status was unknown, possibly confounding age-related changes in expanded clonotypes.

As to this clonotype: Its specificity is not known.

Sequencing was carried out using blood. The chain is built from TRBV5-8 and TRBJ1-5; no firm D call. The clonotype comes from a man in his 70s in good health. The CDR3 nucleotides are TGTGCCAGCAGCTTGGGGAGTCGGAGCAATCAGCCCCAGCATTTT. It yields the protein CASSLGSRSNQPQHF.